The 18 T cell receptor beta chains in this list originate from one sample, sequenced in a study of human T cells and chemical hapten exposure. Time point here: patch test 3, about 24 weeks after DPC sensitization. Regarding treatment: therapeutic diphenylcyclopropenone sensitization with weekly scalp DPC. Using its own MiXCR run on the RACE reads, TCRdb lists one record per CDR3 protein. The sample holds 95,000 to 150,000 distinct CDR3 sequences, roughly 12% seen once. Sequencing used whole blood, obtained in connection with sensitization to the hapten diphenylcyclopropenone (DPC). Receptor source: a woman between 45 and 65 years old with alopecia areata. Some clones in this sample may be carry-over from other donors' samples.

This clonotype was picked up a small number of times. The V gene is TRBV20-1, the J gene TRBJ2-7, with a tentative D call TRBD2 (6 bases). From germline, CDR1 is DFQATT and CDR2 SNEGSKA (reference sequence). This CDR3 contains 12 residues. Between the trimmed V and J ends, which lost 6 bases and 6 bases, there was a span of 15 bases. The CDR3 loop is CSATGSLSEQYF. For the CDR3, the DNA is TGCAGTGCGACCGGGAGTCTTAGCGAGCAGTACTTC.

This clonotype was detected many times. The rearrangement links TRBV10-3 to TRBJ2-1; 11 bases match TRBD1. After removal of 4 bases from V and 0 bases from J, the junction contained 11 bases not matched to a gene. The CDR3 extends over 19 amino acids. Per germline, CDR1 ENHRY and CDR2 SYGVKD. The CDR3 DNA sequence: TGTGCCATCAGTGTGCCCGGACAGGGGGCCCGGAGCTCCTACAATGAGCAGTTCTTC. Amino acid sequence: CAISVPGQGARSSYNEQFF.

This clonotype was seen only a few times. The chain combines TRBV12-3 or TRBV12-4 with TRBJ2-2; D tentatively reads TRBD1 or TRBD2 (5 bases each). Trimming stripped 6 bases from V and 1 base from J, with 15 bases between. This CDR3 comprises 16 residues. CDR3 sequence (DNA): TGTGCCAGCAGCTTTGGGACCCAGGGGAACACCGGGGAGCTGTTTTTT. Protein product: CASSFGTQGNTGELFF.

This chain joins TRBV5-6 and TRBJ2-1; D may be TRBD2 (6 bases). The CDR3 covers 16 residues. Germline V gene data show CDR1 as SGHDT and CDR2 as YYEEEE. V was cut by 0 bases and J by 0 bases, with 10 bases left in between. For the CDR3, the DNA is TGTGCCAGCAGCTTGGGTGGGGGGAGCTCCTACAATGAGCAGTTCTTC. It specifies CASSLGGGSSYNEQFF.

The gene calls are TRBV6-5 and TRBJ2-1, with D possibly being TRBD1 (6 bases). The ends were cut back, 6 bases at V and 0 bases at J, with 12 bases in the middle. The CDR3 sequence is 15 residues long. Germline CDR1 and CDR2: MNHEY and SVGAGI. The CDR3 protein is CASSKTGNSYNEQFF. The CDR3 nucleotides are TGTGCCAGCAGCAAGACAGGAAACTCCTACAATGAGCAGTTCTTC.

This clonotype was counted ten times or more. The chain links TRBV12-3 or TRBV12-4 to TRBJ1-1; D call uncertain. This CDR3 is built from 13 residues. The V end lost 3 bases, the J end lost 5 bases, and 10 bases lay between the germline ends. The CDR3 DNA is TGTGCCAGCAGTTTGGGAGGTGGAACTGAAGCTTTCTTT. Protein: CASSLGGGTEAFF.

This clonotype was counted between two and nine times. The CDR3 region is CASSTGFMNTEAFF. In DNA form, the CDR3 reads TGTGCCAGCAGTACTGGGTTCATGAACACTGAAGCTTTCTTT. The chain employs TRBV27 and TRBJ1-1; D is uncertain. Germline V gene data show CDR1 as MNHEY and CDR2 as SMNVEV (reference sequence). The germline V and J ends were trimmed by 5 bases and 0 bases, with 10 bases remaining between them. The CDR3 covers 14 residues.

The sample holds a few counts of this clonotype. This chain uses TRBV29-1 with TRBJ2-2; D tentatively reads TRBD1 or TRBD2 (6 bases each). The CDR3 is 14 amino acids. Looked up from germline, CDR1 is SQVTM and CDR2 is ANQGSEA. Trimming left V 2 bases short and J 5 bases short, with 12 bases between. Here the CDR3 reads CSVERQGRTGELFF. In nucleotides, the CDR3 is TGCAGCGTTGAACGGCAGGGGAGGACCGGGGAGCTGTTTTTT.

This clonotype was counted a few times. CDR3 loop: CSATTGISNQPQHF. The DNA for the CDR3 is TGCAGTGCTACGACAGGTATTAGCAATCAGCCCCAGCATTTT. The chain carries TRBV20-1 and TRBJ1-5; tentative D call: TRBD1 (6 bases). Germline lookup yields CDR1 DFQATT and CDR2 SNEGSKA (reference sequence). There are 14 residues in the CDR3. The V gene lost 4 bases and the J gene lost 0 bases, with 10 bases spanning the gap.

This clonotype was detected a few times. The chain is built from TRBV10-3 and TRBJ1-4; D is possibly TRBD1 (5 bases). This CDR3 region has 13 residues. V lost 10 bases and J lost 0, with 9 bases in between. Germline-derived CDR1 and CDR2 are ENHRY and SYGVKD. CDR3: CATATATNEKLFF. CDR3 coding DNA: TGTGCCACCGCGACAGCAACTAATGAAAAACTGTTTTTT.

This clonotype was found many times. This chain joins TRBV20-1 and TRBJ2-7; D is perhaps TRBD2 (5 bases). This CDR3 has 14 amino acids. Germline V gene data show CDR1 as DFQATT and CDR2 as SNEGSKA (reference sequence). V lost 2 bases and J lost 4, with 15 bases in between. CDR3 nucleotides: TGCAGTGCTAGATTCACAGCTCGGGATTACGAGCAGTACTTC. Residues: CSARFTARDYEQYF.

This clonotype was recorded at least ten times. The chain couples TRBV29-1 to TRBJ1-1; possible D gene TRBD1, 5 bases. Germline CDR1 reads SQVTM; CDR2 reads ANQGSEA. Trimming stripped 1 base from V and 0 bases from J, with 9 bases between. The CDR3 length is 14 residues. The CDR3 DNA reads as TGCAGCGTTGAAGGGGACGCCCTGAACACTGAAGCTTTCTTT. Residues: CSVEGDALNTEAFF.

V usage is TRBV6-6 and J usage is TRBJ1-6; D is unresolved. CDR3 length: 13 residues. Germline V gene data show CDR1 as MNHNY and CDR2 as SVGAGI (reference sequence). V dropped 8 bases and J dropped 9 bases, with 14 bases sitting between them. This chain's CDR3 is CASAGGYRSPLHF. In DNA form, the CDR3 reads TGTGCCAGCGCCGGAGGTTACCGTTCACCCCTCCACTTT.

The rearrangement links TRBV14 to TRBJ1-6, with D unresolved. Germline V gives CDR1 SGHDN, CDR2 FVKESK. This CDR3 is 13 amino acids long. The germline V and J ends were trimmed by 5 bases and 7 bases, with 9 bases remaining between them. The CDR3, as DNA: TGTGCCAGCAGCGAGACTGGAAATTCACCCCTCCACTTT. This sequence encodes CASSETGNSPLHF.

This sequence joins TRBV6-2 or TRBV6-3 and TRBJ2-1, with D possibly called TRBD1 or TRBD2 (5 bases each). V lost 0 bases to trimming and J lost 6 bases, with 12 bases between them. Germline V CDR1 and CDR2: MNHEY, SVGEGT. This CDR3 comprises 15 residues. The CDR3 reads CASSYSRDVFNEQFF. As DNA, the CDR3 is TGTGCCAGCAGTTACTCGAGGGACGTGTTCAATGAGCAGTTCTTC.

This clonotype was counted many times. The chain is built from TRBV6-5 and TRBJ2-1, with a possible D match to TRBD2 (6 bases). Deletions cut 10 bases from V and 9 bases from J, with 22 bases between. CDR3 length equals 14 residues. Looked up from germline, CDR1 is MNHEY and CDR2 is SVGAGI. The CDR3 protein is CATRRAVSSGEQFF. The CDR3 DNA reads TGTGCCACCCGGAGGGCGGTCAGCAGCGGTGAGCAGTTCTTC.

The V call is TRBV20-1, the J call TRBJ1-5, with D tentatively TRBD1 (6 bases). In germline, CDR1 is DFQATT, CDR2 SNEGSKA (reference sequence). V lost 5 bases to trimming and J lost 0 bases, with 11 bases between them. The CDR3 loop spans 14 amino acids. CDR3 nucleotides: TGCAGTGCTCTTAGGGGGTATAGCAATCAGCCCCAGCATTTT. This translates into CSALRGYSNQPQHF.

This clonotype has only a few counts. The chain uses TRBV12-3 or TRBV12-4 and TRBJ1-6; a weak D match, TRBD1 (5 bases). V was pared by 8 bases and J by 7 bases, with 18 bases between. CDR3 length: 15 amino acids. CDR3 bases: TGTGCCAGCTCCCAGGGTAAGGCAGGCAATTCACCCCTCCACTTT. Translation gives CASSQGKAGNSPLHF.